A selection of T cell receptor beta chains follows, all from one sample in a study of blood T cell repertoires in COVID-19. Data came from immunoSEQ multiplex PCR; TCRdb stores just in-frame clones and leaves some out. The sample carries some 89,000 clones, almost 85% recorded once. Material: peripheral blood. All receptors derive from a woman aged 80 or over with acute or convalescent COVID-19. CDR3s leave out the opening cysteine and the closing phenylalanine or tryptophan.

TRBV24-1	TRBJ2-3	15	ATSMPQGGPSTDTQY
TRBV9	TRBJ2-1	16	ASSVGIQGGIIYNEQF
TRBV5-7	TRBJ2-7	10	ASRYRDYEQY
TRBV24-1	TRBJ2-2	11	ATQSGGTGELF
TRBV5-1	TRBJ2-7	13	ASSLGALSSYEQY
TRBV21-1	TRBJ1-4	12	ARKFGTPNEKLF
TRBV6-4	TRBJ2-3	16	ASSKLETSGTREDTQY
TRBV21-1	TRBJ2-2	17	ASSGRPGTGGIGTGELF
TRBV5-1	TRBJ2-6	18	ASSLAQRQGVSSGANVLT
TRBV10-1	TRBJ1-1	8	ARGGREAF
TRBV5-1	TRBJ2-1	12	ASSLEATSDEQF
TRBV4-1	TRBJ2-7	11	ASSQDRYYEQY
TRBV6-5	TRBJ2-1	11	ASTPTGHNEQF
TRBV28	TRBJ2-2	15	ASLIGAGGPNTGELF
TRBV27	TRBJ2-1	13	ASSSGLAGDNEQF
TRBV27	TRBJ2-1	13	ASSLGLDSKNEQF
TRBV3-1/TRBV3-2	TRBJ1-2	12	ASSQSGGMYGYT
TRBV29-1	TRBJ1-3	9	SVEMENTIY
TRBV9	TRBJ2-2	13	ASSATGGGDGELF
TRBV10-3	TRBJ1-1	14	AISESRDSQNTEAF
TRBV2	TRBJ2-7	12	ASKVGQGAYEQY
TRBV9	TRBJ2-5	13	ASSVAPGVQETQY
TRBV10-3	TRBJ2-1	14	AIRPSDRENYNEQF
TRBV6-6	TRBJ1-1	14	ASRGTGGARVPEAF
TRBV11-2	TRBJ1-1	13	ASSSWTDMNTEAF
TRBV3-1/TRBV3-2	TRBJ2-3	14	ASSQGGGGSTDTQY
TRBV10-3	TRBJ2-7	15	AISDRQGPIYSYEQY
TRBV5-1	TRBJ2-3	13	ASSLTASGSDTQY